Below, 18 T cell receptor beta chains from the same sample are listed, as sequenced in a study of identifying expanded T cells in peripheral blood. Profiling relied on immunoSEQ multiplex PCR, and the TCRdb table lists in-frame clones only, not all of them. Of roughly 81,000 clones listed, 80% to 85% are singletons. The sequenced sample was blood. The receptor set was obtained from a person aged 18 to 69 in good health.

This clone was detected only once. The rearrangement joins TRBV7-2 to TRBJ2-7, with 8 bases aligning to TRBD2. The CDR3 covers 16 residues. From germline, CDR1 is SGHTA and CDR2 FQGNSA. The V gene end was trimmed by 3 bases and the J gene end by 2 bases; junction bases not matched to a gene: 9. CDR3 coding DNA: TGTGCCAGCAGCTTCGGACTAGCAGGTAACACCTACGAGCAGTACTTC. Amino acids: CASSFGLAGNTYEQYF.

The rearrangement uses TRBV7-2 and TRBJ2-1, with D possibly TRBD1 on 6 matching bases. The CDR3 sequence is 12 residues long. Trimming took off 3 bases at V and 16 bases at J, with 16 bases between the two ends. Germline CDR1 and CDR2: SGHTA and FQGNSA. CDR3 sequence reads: CASSFTPGHAFF. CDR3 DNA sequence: TGTGCCAGCAGCTTTACCCCGGGACATGCTTTCTTC. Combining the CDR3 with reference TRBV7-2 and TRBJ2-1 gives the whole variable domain GAGVSQSPSNKVTEKGKDVELRCDPISGHTALYWYRQSLGQGLEFLIYFQGNSAPDKSGLPSDRFSAERTGGSVSTLTIQRTQQEDSAVYLCASSFTPGHAFFGPGTRLTVL.

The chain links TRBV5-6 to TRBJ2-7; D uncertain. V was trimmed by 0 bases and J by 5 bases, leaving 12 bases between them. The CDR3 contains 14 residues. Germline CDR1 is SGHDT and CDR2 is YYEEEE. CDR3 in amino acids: CASSLGAAEHEQYF. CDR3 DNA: TGTGCCAGCAGCTTGGGGGCGGCGGAGCACGAGCAGTACTTC.

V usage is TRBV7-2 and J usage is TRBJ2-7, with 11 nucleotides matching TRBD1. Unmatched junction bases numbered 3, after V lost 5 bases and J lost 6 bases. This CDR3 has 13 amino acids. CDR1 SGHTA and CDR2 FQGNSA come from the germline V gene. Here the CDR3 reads CASSPGTGGEQYF. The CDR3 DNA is TGTGCCAGCAGCCCTGGGACAGGGGGCGAGCAGTACTTC.

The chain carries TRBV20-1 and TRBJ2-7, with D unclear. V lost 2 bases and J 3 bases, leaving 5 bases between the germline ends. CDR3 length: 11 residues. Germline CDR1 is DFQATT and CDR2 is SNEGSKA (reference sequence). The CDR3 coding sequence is TGCAGTGCTAGATCCAGCTACGAGCAGTACTTC. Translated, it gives CSARSSYEQYF.

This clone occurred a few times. The CDR3 spells CASSLTPGAVETQYF. CDR3 nucleotides: TGCGCCAGCAGCTTGACCCCGGGGGCCGTAGAGACCCAGTACTTC. The chain recombines TRBV5-1 with TRBJ2-5; TRBD1 or TRBD2 may be the D gene (6 bases each). This CDR3 region has 15 residues. The V gene's germline CDR1 is SGHRS and CDR2 YFSETQ. The ends were cut back, 1 base at V and 4 bases at J, with 14 bases in the middle.

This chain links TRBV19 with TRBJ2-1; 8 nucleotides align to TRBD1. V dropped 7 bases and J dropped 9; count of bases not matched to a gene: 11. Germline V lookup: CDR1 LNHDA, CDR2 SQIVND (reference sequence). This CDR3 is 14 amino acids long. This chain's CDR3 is CASTADREVGEQFF. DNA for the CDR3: TGTGCCAGTACCGCGGACAGGGAGGTAGGTGAGCAGTTCTTC.

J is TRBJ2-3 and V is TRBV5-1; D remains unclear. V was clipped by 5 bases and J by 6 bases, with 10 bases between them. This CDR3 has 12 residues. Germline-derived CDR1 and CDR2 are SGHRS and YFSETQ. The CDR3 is CASSLPGDTQYF. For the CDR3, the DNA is TGCGCCAGCAGTTTGCCTGGGGATACGCAGTATTTT.

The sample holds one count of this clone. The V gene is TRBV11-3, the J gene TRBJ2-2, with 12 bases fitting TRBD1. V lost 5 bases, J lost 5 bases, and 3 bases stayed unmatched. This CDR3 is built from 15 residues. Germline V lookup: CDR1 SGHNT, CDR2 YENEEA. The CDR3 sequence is CASSGTGGATGELFF. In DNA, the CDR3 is TGTGCCAGCAGCGGGACAGGGGGCGCGACCGGGGAGCTGTTTTTT.

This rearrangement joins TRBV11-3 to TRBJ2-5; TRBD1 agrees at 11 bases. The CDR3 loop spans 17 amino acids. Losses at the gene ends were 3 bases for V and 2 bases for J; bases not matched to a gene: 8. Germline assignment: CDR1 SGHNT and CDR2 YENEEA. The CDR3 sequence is CASSLGQGVDLQETQYF. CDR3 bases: TGTGCCAGCAGCTTGGGACAGGGGGTGGATTTACAAGAGACCCAGTACTTC.

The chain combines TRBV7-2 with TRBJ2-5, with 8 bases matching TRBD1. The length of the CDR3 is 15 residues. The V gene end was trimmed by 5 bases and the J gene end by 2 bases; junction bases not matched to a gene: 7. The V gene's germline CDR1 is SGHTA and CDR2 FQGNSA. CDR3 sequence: CASSLWNRGQETQYF. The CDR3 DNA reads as TGTGCCAGCAGCCTCTGGAACAGGGGGCAAGAGACCCAGTACTTC.

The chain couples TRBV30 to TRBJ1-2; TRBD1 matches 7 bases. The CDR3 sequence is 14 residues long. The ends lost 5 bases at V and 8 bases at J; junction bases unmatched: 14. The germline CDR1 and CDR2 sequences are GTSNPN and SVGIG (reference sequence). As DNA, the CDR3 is TGTGCCTGGGATACAGGGGCCGCCTCTCTCGGCTACACCTTC. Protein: CAWDTGAASLGYTF.

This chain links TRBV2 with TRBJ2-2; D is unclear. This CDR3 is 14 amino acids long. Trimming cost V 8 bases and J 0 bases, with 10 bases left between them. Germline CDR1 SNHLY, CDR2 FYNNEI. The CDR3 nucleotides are TGTGCCAGCGTGATTGCCGCGAACACCGGGGAGCTGTTTTTT. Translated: CASVIAANTGELFF. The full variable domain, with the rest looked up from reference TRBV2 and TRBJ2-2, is EPEVTQTPSHQVTQMGQEVILRCVPISNHLYFYWYRQILGQKVEFLVSFYNNEISEKSEIFDDQFSVERPDGSNFTLKIRSTKLEDSAMYFCASVIAANTGELFFGEGSRLTVL.

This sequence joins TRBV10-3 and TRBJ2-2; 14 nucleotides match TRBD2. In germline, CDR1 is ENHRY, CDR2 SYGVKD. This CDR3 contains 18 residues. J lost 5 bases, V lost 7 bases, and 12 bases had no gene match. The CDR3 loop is CAITPGTSGGSGTGELFF. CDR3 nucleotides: TGTGCCATCACCCCCGGGACTAGCGGGGGCTCGGGGACCGGGGAGCTGTTTTTT.

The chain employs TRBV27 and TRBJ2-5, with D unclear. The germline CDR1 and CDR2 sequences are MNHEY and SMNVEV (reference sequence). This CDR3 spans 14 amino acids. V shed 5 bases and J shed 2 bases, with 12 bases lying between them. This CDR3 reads CASSVGLGQETQYF. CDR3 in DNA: TGTGCCAGCAGTGTAGGGCTGGGGCAAGAGACCCAGTACTTC.

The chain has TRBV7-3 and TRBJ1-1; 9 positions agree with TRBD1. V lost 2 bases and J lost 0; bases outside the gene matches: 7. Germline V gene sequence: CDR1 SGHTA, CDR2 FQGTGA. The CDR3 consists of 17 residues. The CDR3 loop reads CASSLAGQGWMNTEAFF. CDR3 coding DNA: TGTGCCAGCAGCTTAGCGGGACAGGGATGGATGAACACTGAAGCTTTCTTT.

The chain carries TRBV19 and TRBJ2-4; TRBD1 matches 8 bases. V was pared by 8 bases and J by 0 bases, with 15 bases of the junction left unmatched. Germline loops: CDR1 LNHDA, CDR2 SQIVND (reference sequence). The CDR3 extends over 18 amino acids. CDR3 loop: CASSQGVTGGIAKNIQYF. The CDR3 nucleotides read TGTGCCAGTTCGCAGGGAGTTACAGGGGGGATAGCCAAAAACATTCAGTACTTC.

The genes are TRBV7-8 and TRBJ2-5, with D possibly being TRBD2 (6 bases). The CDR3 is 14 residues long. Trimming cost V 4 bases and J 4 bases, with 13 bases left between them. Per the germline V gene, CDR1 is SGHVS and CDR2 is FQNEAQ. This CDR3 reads CASSSRRVLETQYF. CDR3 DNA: TGTGCCAGCAGCTCTCGGAGGGTTCTAGAGACCCAGTACTTC.